This passage covers 25 T cell receptor beta chains from one sample sequenced in a study of cytomegalovirus exposure and HLA in healthy donors. A multiplex PCR was run with 60 Vbeta primers and 13 Jbeta primers. Only in-frame clones appear in the TCRdb table, and some are missing; sequencing was by immunoSEQ multiplex PCR. This table holds about 150,000 clones, roughly 80% found once. Sequencing used PBMCs. These receptors were taken from a man younger than 35 in good health and CMV-seronegative.

The CDR3 DNA sequence: TGTGCCAGCAGCCGACAGGGGGAAAATCAGCCCCAGCATTTT. This gives the protein CASSRQGENQPQHF. The V call is TRBV7-9, the J call TRBJ1-5; 9 nucleotides align to TRBD1. The junction had 3 bases not matched to a gene; V was cut back by 5 bases and J by 4 bases. The CDR3 totals 14 residues. The germline V gene encodes CDR1 SEHNR and CDR2 FQNEAQ (reference sequence).

The chain recombines TRBV5-8 with TRBJ2-3; D gene unclear. Germline values: CDR1 SGHTS, CDR2 YDEGEE. The V end lost 3 bases, the J end lost 0 bases, and 14 bases lay between the germline ends. The CDR3 spans 16 residues. CDR3 nucleotide sequence: TGTGCCAGCAGCTCGCCTCCAAGCGCCAGCACAGATACGCAGTATTTT. Translated: CASSSPPSASTDTQYF.

In nucleotides, the CDR3 is TGTGCCAGCACGCGGGGCCTTTACTACGAGCAGTACTTC. This encodes CASTRGLYYEQYF. The chain carries TRBV6-6 and TRBJ2-7; D is perhaps TRBD2 (6 bases). The CDR3 contains 13 residues. Germline V CDR1 and CDR2: MNHNY, SVGAGI (reference sequence). The V and J ends lost 7 bases and 3 bases respectively, with 13 bases between them.

The rearrangement joins TRBV7-2 to TRBJ1-1; D might be TRBD1 (6 bases). Per germline, CDR1 SGHTA and CDR2 FQGNSA. V was pared by 1 base and J by 1 base, with 10 bases between. This CDR3 is 15 amino acids long. The DNA of the CDR3 is TGTGCCAGCAGCTTAGGGGGGACACAGAACACTGAAGCTTTCTTT. Translating it yields CASSLGGTQNTEAFF.

V gene TRBV10-3 combines with J gene TRBJ2-7; 11 bases align to TRBD1. J gave up 3 bases and V 1 base, and 2 bases lay outside the gene matches. This CDR3 spans 15 amino acids. The V gene's germline CDR1 is ENHRY and CDR2 SYGVKD. The CDR3 loop reads CAISELGQGDYEQYF. As DNA, the CDR3 is TGTGCCATCAGTGAGTTGGGACAGGGGGACTACGAGCAGTACTTC.

Note on this clone: Other nucleotide sequences from this sample produce the same CDR3. The V call is TRBV10-3, the J call TRBJ2-1; D is possibly TRBD2 (7 bases). Per germline, CDR1 ENHRY and CDR2 SYGVKD. This CDR3 has 16 amino acids. Trimming shortened V by 0 bases and J by 2 bases, and 11 bases separated the two germline ends. The CDR3 sequence: CAISESGGAPYNEQFF. In DNA, the CDR3 is TGTGCCATCAGTGAGTCGGGGGGGGCGCCCTACAATGAGCAGTTCTTC.

This chain uses TRBV18 with TRBJ2-7, with D unresolved. Germline-derived CDR1 and CDR2 are KGHSH and LQKENI. This CDR3 contains 13 residues. V lost 3 bases to trimming and J lost 4 bases, with 10 bases between them. CDR3 in DNA: TGTGCCAGCTCACCCCTCGAGGATTACGAGCAGTACTTC. Residues: CASSPLEDYEQYF.

The CDR3 DNA is TGTGCCAGCAGTTTTTCGGCGGGAGAAGACACCGGGGAGCTGTTTTTT. Translated, it gives CASSFSAGEDTGELFF. The chain links TRBV27 to TRBJ2-2; 7 positions agree with TRBD2. CDR1 is MNHEY, CDR2 SMNVEV, per germline (reference sequence). This CDR3 has 16 residues. J lost 3 bases, V lost 3 bases, and 7 bases had no gene match.

The rearrangement links TRBV19 to TRBJ2-7, with 12 bases lining up with TRBD2. Germline V gives CDR1 LNHDA, CDR2 SQIVND (reference sequence). The CDR3 is made up of 14 amino acids. Trimming removed 6 bases from V and 4 bases from J; junction bases left unmatched: 4. In DNA, the CDR3 is TGTGCCAGTAGCGGACTAGCGGGAAGATACGAGCAGTACTTC. This translates into CASSGLAGRYEQYF.

J is TRBJ2-7 and V is TRBV9; 10 bases agree with TRBD2. The germline V gene has CDR1 SGDLS and CDR2 YYNGEE. This CDR3 comprises 14 residues. J lost 7 bases, V lost 5 bases, and 9 bases had no gene match. The CDR3 DNA is TGTGCCAGCAGTCCGGAAGCGGGAGGGGAAGAGCAGTACTTC. This encodes CASSPEAGGEEQYF.

This clone was found once. This chain links TRBV28 with TRBJ2-3; the match to TRBD1 covers 7 bases. The V and J ends lost 4 bases and 0 bases, in that order; junction bases with no gene match: 7. The CDR3 totals 16 residues. Germline loops: CDR1 MDHEN, CDR2 SYDVKM. CDR3 in amino acids: CASSSDRADSTDTQYF. In nucleotides, the CDR3 is TGTGCCAGCAGTTCCGACAGGGCCGATAGCACAGATACGCAGTATTTT. The full variable domain, with the rest looked up from reference TRBV28 and TRBJ2-3, is DVKVTQSSRYLVKRTGEKVFLECVQDMDHENMFWYRQDPGLGLRLIYFSYDVKMKEKGDIPEGYSVSREKKERFSLILESASTNQTSMYLCASSSDRADSTDTQYFGPGTRLTVL.

This clone has only a few counts. This chain joins TRBV19 and TRBJ2-5; 7 bases are shared with TRBD2. V dropped 5 bases and J dropped 5; count of bases not matched to a gene: 20. The germline CDR1 and CDR2 sequences are LNHDA and SQIVND (reference sequence). The CDR3 is 18 residues long. In nucleotides, the CDR3 is TGTGCCAGTAGTTATGCCGTTGGGAGCGGGACGCTAGGGGAGACCCAGTACTTC. The encoded protein is CASSYAVGSGTLGETQYF.

This chain links TRBV5-6 with TRBJ1-4, with D tentatively TRBD1 (6 bases). The CDR3 is made up of 14 amino acids. V shed 3 bases and J shed 11 bases, with 17 bases lying between them. The germline gives CDR1 SGHDT, CDR2 YYEEEE. CDR3 DNA: TGTGCCAGCAGCTCGTCGCAGGGGTGGCACAAACTGTTTTTT. Amino acids: CASSSSQGWHKLFF.

The chain couples TRBV18 to TRBJ2-1; D is unclear. Germline CDR1 is KGHSH and CDR2 is LQKENI. Deletions cut 0 bases from V and 10 bases from J, with 10 bases between. This CDR3 has 13 amino acids. The CDR3 DNA follows: TGTGCCAGCTCACCACCTAACGCTCGGGAGCAGTTCTTC. It yields the protein CASSPPNAREQFF.

This chain uses TRBV6-4 with TRBJ2-3; 9 nucleotides line up with TRBD2. Germline V gene sequence: CDR1 MRHNA, CDR2 SNTAGT. Losses at the gene ends were 0 bases for V and 5 bases for J; bases not matched to a gene: 0. The CDR3 spans 14 residues. The DNA for the CDR3 is TGTGCCAGCAGTGACTCGCGGGAGGGAGATACGCAGTATTTT. Amino acids: CASSDSREGDTQYF.

The V call is TRBV19, the J call TRBJ1-5; 10 bases match TRBD1. Trimming removed 3 bases from V and 9 bases from J; junction bases left unmatched: 8. The CDR3 contains 15 residues. Germline CDR1 is LNHDA and CDR2 is SQIVND (reference sequence). The CDR3: CASSIGQGGDPPQHF. CDR3 nucleotides: TGTGCCAGTAGTATCGGACAGGGGGGTGATCCGCCCCAGCATTTT.

The rearrangement links TRBV28 to TRBJ1-2, with D maybe TRBD1 (5 bases). Germline V gene sequence: CDR1 MDHEN, CDR2 SYDVKM. The V end lost 3 bases, the J end lost 4 bases, and 9 bases lay between the germline ends. This CDR3 has 13 amino acids. This CDR3 reads CASSFGGGYGYTF. CDR3 bases: TGTGCCAGCAGTTTTGGGGGGGGCTATGGCTACACCTTC.

The rearrangement links TRBV7-9 to TRBJ2-7; 10 nucleotides line up with TRBD2. The junction had 1 base not matched to a gene; V was cut back by 2 bases and J by 3 bases. The V gene's germline CDR1 is SEHNR and CDR2 FQNEAQ (reference sequence). There are 14 residues in the CDR3. The CDR3 loop reads CASSLPSGGYEQYF. As DNA, the CDR3 is TGTGCCAGCAGCTTACCTAGCGGGGGCTACGAGCAGTACTTC.

The chain uses TRBV6-5 and TRBJ2-1; D uncertain. V lost 10 bases, J lost 4 bases, and 17 bases lay in between. The germline gives CDR1 MNHEY, CDR2 SVGAGI. CDR3 length equals 14 residues. The DNA of the CDR3 is TGTGCCACCGTAAGGTCGGGTTTATACAATGAGCAGTTCTTC. Protein product: CATVRSGLYNEQFF.

Only a few counts were recorded for this clone. The V gene is TRBV18, the J gene TRBJ2-1; D may be TRBD2 (5 bases). This CDR3 region has 19 residues. Trimming removed 2 bases from V and 2 bases from J, with 22 bases in between. Per the germline V gene, CDR1 is KGHSH and CDR2 is LQKENI. This CDR3 is CASSPAPPPGVPPYNEQFF. Written as DNA, the CDR3 is TGTGCCAGCTCACCAGCCCCCCCTCCCGGGGTACCCCCCTACAATGAGCAGTTCTTC.

This chain joins TRBV4-1 and TRBJ2-5; a possible D gene is TRBD2 (5 bases). This CDR3 comprises 14 residues. Germline V CDR1 and CDR2: MGHRA, YSYEKL. Trimming took 4 bases from V and 4 from J, leaving 13 bases between them. CDR3 protein: CASSLTGLRETQYF. In DNA form, the CDR3 reads TGCGCCAGCAGCCTCACGGGGTTGCGAGAGACCCAGTACTTC.

V and J are TRBV6-1 and TRBJ2-1; TRBD1 is a possible D gene (6 bases). Trimming left V 5 bases short and J 3 bases short, with 11 bases between. The CDR3 runs 14 residues. Per the germline V gene, CDR1 is MNHNS and CDR2 is SASEGT. The CDR3 coding sequence is TGTGCCAGCAGTAGAGGGGGAGACTACAATGAGCAGTTCTTC. Translation: CASSRGGDYNEQFF.

This chain joins TRBV9 and TRBJ2-3; 10 bases match TRBD2. CDR1 and CDR2 (germline): SGDLS, YYNGEE. The CDR3 covers 16 residues. The trim removed 4 bases at V and 2 bases at J, leaving 7 bases unmatched. The CDR3 DNA reads as TGTGCCAGCAGCCCCCCCGGACTAGCGGACACAGATACGCAGTATTTT. Its protein is CASSPPGLADTDTQYF.

The rearrangement joins TRBV10-1 to TRBJ2-7; D may be TRBD2 (7 bases). Trimming removed 3 bases at V and 6 bases at J, with 9 bases between. The CDR3 length is 12 residues. Looked up from germline, CDR1 is WNHNN and CDR2 is SYGVQD (reference sequence). CDR3 sequence (DNA): TGCGCCAGCAGTGAAGGGGGGGGCGAGCAGTACTTC. Its translation is CASSEGGGEQYF.

This CDR3 reads CAIPAGIAGELFF. CDR3 nucleotide sequence: TGTGCCATCCCAGCGGGAATCGCCGGGGAGCTGTTTTTT. The chain has TRBV10-3 and TRBJ2-2; 7 bases align to TRBD2. Looked up from germline, CDR1 is ENHRY and CDR2 is SYGVKD. CDR3 length: 13 residues. V lost 8 bases, J lost 6 bases, and 6 bases stayed unmatched.